Shown below are 25 T cell receptor beta chains from a single sample sequenced in a study of blood T cells in healthy people across ages. Combining a sample-barcoded 5' primer with a J-beta primer mix, a second PCR ran for roughly 7 to 12 cycles. From the 5' RACE reads, TCRdb called clonotypes with MiXCR, one entry per CDR3 protein. The sample includes about 1.4 million distinct CDR3 sequences, around 59% of them seen just once. Sequenced input: blood. The receptors were sampled from a man aged 18 to 35 in good health.

The chain links TRBV6-2 or TRBV6-3 to TRBJ1-1, with a weak D call TRBD1 (5 bases). V lost 2 bases, J lost 0 bases, and 19 bases lay in between. CDR1 and CDR2 from the germline V gene are MNHEY and SVGEGT. The CDR3 runs to 18 residues. For the CDR3, the DNA is TGTGCCAGCAGTTACCCCCCTGTGGGACGGAGCATGAACACTGAAGCTTTCTTT. Amino acids: CASSYPPVGRSMNTEAFF.

As regards this clonotype: Just one base apart from a much larger clone, this may be a read error. The CDR3 nucleotides are TGTGCCAGCAGTTTACCGGGGGGCAATCAGCCCCAGCATTTT. Translated: CASSLPGGNQPQHF. The gene calls are TRBV12-3 or TRBV12-4 and TRBJ1-5, with D possibly TRBD1 on 5 matching bases. V lost 2 bases and J lost 2, with 7 bases in between. CDR3 length: 14 residues.

The sample holds a few counts of this clonotype. The chain has TRBV20-1 and TRBJ2-5; 8 bases are shared with TRBD2. The CDR3 has 13 amino acids. Germline trimming cut 1 base from V and 4 bases from J; bases unmatched to any gene: 2. The germline V gene has CDR1 DFQATT and CDR2 SNEGSKA (reference sequence). The CDR3 coding sequence is TGCAGTGCTAGAGCGGGGGGGCGAGAGACCCAGTACTTC. Translated: CSARAGGRETQYF.

V and J are TRBV27 and TRBJ1-5; TRBD1 might be the D (5 bases). V lost 3 bases to trimming and J lost 7 bases, with 10 bases between them. Germline V gene lookup returns CDR1 MNHEY and CDR2 SMNVEV (reference sequence). The CDR3 is 13 amino acids. This CDR3 is CASSLWGLQPQHF. The DNA of the CDR3 is TGTGCCAGCAGTTTGTGGGGGTTGCAGCCCCAGCATTTT.

V usage is TRBV6-5 and J usage is TRBJ1-4; D may be TRBD1 (5 bases). The CDR3 has 20 residues. Trimming left V 0 bases short and J 1 base short, with 21 bases between. From germline, CDR1 is MNHEY and CDR2 SVGAGI. The DNA for the CDR3 is TGTGCCAGCAGTTACTCGATACCTGCAGCCGGGGGAGTAACTAATGAAAAACTGTTTTTT. It encodes CASSYSIPAAGGVTNEKLFF.

This clonotype occurred a few times. The junction departs from germline at one end; a sequencing error may be responsible. The chain employs TRBV5-1 and TRBJ1-1; D uncertain. The CDR3 is made up of 14 amino acids. In germline, CDR1 is SGHRS, CDR2 YFSETQ. CDR3: CASSLEAVNTEAFF. CDR3 sequence (DNA): TGTGCCAGCAGCTTAGAGGCGGTAAACACTGAAGCTTTCTTT.

As regards this clonotype: As the CDR3 is not closed by the conserved phenylalanine or tryptophan, this likely results from a read error. This chain uses TRBV4-1 with TRBJ2-4; 12 positions match TRBD2. The end of the DNA fits TRBJ2-7 better, so the J call may be wrong. The CDR3 covers 15 residues. Germline lookup yields CDR1 MGHRA and CDR2 YSYEKL. The CDR3 here is CASSPASGRAYEQYY. CDR3 sequence (DNA): TGCGCCAGCAGCCCAGCTAGCGGGAGGGCCTACGAGCAGTACTAC.

The rearrangement joins TRBV12-3 or TRBV12-4 to TRBJ1-6; possible D gene TRBD1, 6 bases. The CDR3 has 15 residues. V lost 2 bases and J lost 6, with 11 bases in between. This chain's CDR3 is CASSLNQGRNSPLHF. The CDR3 DNA sequence: TGTGCCAGCAGTTTAAACCAGGGGCGTAATTCACCCCTCCACTTT.

This chain joins TRBV20-1 and TRBJ2-4; TRBD2 aligns across 7 bases. The closer fit of TRBJ2-7 to the DNA end suggests the J call may be wrong. This CDR3 is 13 amino acids long. CDR1 and CDR2 (germline): DFQATT, SNEGSKA (reference sequence). The CDR3 DNA follows: TGCAGTGCTAGCCGGGAGGAGGGCTACGAGCAGTACTTC. Translation: CSASREEGYEQYF.

This clonotype was observed a handful of times. V usage is TRBV20-1 and J usage is TRBJ2-7; no definite D call. V lost 3 bases and J lost 1, with 7 bases in between. This CDR3 contains 12 residues. Germline V gene data show CDR1 as DFQATT and CDR2 as SNEGSKA (reference sequence). The CDR3 loop is CSASFLSYEQYF. CDR3 nucleotides: TGCAGTGCTAGCTTTCTGTCCTACGAGCAGTACTTC.

The V call is TRBV24-1, the J call TRBJ2-1; 7 bases align to TRBD1. CDR3 size: 14 residues. After removal of 4 bases from V and 4 bases from J, the junction contained 3 bases not matched to a gene. The germline CDR1 and CDR2 sequences are KGHDR and SFDVKD. CDR3: CATSEGDSYNEQFF. The CDR3 DNA reads as TGTGCCACCAGTGAGGGGGACAGTTACAATGAGCAGTTCTTC.

The V and J genes are TRBV10-3 and TRBJ2-5, with D perhaps TRBD2 (5 bases). Germline CDR1 and CDR2: ENHRY and SYGVKD. The CDR3 runs 17 residues. V lost 4 bases and J lost 1, with 19 bases in between. The CDR3 spells CAISVGPTSSPQETQYF. CDR3 in DNA: TGTGCCATCAGTGTAGGCCCAACTAGTTCCCCCCAAGAGACCCAGTACTTC.

This clonotype has just a few counts. V is TRBV7-2 and J is TRBJ2-3; 8 bases map to TRBD1. Germline V CDR1 and CDR2: SGHTA, FQGNSA. The V gene end was trimmed by 1 base and the J gene end by 5 bases; junction bases not matched to a gene: 11. This CDR3 is 17 amino acids long. The CDR3 protein is CASSLVRTGQDGDTQYF. CDR3 sequence (DNA): TGTGCCAGCAGCTTAGTAAGGACAGGGCAAGATGGAGATACGCAGTATTTT.

This clonotype has a handful of counts. CDR3 sequence: CASSLTALAYEQYF. CDR3 in DNA: TGTGCCAGCAGTTTAACAGCTTTGGCCTACGAGCAGTACTTC. The V and J genes are TRBV12-3 or TRBV12-4 and TRBJ2-7; the D is unclear. There are 14 residues in the CDR3. V shed 2 bases and J shed 2 bases, with 10 bases lying between them.

A few counts support this clonotype. V and J are TRBV10-2 and TRBJ2-7, with 10 bases identical to TRBD1. The CDR3 consists of 12 residues. Trimming at V came to 10 bases and at J to 3 bases, leaving 3 bases not matched to a gene. Germline lookup yields CDR1 WSHSY and CDR2 SAAADI. CDR3 bases: TGCGCCACCCGGGACAGGGGCTACGAGCAGTACTTC. As protein: CATRDRGYEQYF.

This clonotype was found a few times. The chain links TRBV7-6 to TRBJ2-5; maybe TRBD1 (5 bases). The CDR3 has 15 residues. From germline, CDR1 is SGHVS and CDR2 FNYEAQ. Trimming pared 5 bases from V and 5 bases from J, leaving 18 bases between. CDR3 protein: CASSPRVTRWETQYF. CDR3 DNA sequence: TGTGCCAGCAGCCCCAGGGTAACTCGTTGGGAGACCCAGTACTTC. Looking up the rest from reference TRBV7-6 and TRBJ2-5 gives the full variable domain: GAGVSQSPRYKVTKRGQDVALRCDPISGHVSLYWYRQALGQGPEFLTYFNYEAQQDKSGLPNDRFSAERPEGSISTLTIQRTEQRDSAMYRCASSPRVTRWETQYFGPGTRLLVL.

The chain joins TRBV11-2 to TRBJ2-3; weak D call: TRBD2 (5 bases). Per germline, CDR1 SGHAT and CDR2 FQNNGV. V lost 7 bases to trimming and J lost 0 bases, with 14 bases between them. The CDR3 consists of 15 residues. The CDR3 spells CASTQLGQSTDTQYF. The CDR3, as DNA: TGTGCCAGCACCCAACTAGGGCAAAGCACAGATACGCAGTATTTT. The full variable domain, rest sourced from reference TRBV11-2 and TRBJ2-3, is EAGVAQSPRYKIIEKRQSVAFWCNPISGHATLYWYQQILGQGPKLLIQFQNNGVVDDSQLPKDRFSAERLKGVDSTLKIQPAKLEDSAVYLCASTQLGQSTDTQYFGPGTRLTVL.

This chain connects TRBV2 to TRBJ2-7; no reliable D call. The CDR3 totals 13 residues. The V gene's germline CDR1 is SNHLY and CDR2 FYNNEI. V lost 6 bases to trimming and J lost 3 bases, with 12 bases between them. DNA of the CDR3: TGTGCCAGCAGCCCCCGGCGACTCTACGAGCAGTACTTC. This gives the protein CASSPRRLYEQYF.

The CDR3 reads CSVGSRGSDEQYF. CDR3 sequence (DNA): TGCAGCGTGGGGTCGCGGGGGTCCGACGAGCAGTACTTC. The gene calls are TRBV29-1 and TRBJ2-7; 7 nucleotides match TRBD2. Per germline, CDR1 SQVTM and CDR2 ANQGSEA. The V segment lost 6 bases and the J segment 5 bases; nucleotides outside the gene matches: 10. This CDR3 is 13 amino acids long.

The V call is TRBV12-3 or TRBV12-4, the J call TRBJ2-6, with D unresolved. The CDR3 has 16 residues. Trimming removed 3 bases at V and 0 bases at J, with 9 bases between. CDR3 sequence reads: CASSFPQFSGANVLTF. In nucleotides, the CDR3 is TGTGCCAGCAGTTTCCCCCAGTTCTCTGGGGCCAACGTCCTGACTTTC.

This chain uses TRBV7-9 with TRBJ2-7; perhaps TRBD1 as D (6 bases). Germline V lookup: CDR1 SEHNR, CDR2 FQNEAQ (reference sequence). The CDR3 sequence is 15 residues long. Trimming pared 1 base from V and 2 bases from J, leaving 12 bases between. CDR3 sequence (DNA): TGTGCCAGCAGCTTAGATCAGGGGCTTGCCTACGAGCAGTACTTC. The encoded protein is CASSLDQGLAYEQYF.

V and J are TRBV24-1 and TRBJ2-3, with a weak D call TRBD2 (6 bases). V was pared by 5 bases and J by 2 bases, with 13 bases between. There are 15 residues in the CDR3. The V gene's germline CDR1 is KGHDR and CDR2 SFDVKD. CDR3 loop: CATSGKLANTDTQYF. The CDR3 nucleotides are TGTGCCACCAGTGGAAAACTAGCTAACACAGATACGCAGTATTTT.

This clonotype came up a few times. The V gene is TRBV6-6, the J gene TRBJ2-6; 7 positions agree with TRBD1. Germline CDR1 reads MNHNY; CDR2 reads SVGAGI (reference sequence). J lost 0 bases, V lost 7 bases, and 9 bases had no gene match. The CDR3 totals 17 residues. In DNA, the CDR3 is TGTGCCAGCACCGATCGGGGACAGAGCTCTGGGGCCAACGTCCTGACTTTC. It encodes CASTDRGQSSGANVLTF.

V usage is TRBV2 and J usage is TRBJ2-7, with TRBD1 matching 7 bases. Germline V gene sequence: CDR1 SNHLY, CDR2 FYNNEI. CDR3 length: 11 residues. The trim removed 6 bases at V and 11 bases at J, leaving 7 bases unmatched. The CDR3 sequence is CASRGQSFKYF. The CDR3 DNA sequence: TGTGCCAGCAGGGGACAGAGTTTTAAGTACTTC.

The chain carries TRBV11-2 and TRBJ2-1, with 7 bases that match TRBD1. Trimming at V came to 4 bases and at J to 8 bases, leaving 11 bases not matched to a gene. Per germline, CDR1 SGHAT and CDR2 FQNNGV. The CDR3 consists of 15 residues. The CDR3, as DNA: TGTGCCAGCAGCTCGACCGGGACAGTATTCGATGAGCAGTTCTTC. Its protein is CASSSTGTVFDEQFF.